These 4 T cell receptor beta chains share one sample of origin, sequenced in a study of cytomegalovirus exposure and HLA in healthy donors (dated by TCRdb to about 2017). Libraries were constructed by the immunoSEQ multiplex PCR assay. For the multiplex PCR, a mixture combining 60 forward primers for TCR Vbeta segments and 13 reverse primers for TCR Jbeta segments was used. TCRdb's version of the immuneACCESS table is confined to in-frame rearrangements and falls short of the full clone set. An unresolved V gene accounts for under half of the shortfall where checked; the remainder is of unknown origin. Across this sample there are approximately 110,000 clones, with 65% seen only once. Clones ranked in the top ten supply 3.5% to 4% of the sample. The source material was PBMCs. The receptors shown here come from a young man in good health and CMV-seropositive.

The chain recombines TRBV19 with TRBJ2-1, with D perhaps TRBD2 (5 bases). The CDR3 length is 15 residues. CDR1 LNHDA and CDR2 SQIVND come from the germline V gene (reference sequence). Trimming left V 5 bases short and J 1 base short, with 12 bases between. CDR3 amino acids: CASSPRGLSYNEQFF. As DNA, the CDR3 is TGTGCCAGTAGTCCTCGCGGGCTTTCCTACAATGAGCAGTTCTTC.

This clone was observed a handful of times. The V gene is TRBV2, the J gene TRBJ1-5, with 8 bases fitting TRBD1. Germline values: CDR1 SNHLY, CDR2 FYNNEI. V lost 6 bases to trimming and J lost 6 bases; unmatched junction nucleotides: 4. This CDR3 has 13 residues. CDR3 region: CASRGTGFQPQHF. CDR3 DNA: TGTGCCAGCAGGGGGACAGGTTTTCAGCCCCAGCATTTT.

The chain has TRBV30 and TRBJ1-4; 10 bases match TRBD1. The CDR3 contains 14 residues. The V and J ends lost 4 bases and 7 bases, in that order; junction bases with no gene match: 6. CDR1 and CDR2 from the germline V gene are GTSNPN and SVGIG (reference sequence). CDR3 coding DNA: TGTGCCTGGACTCGGGACAGGGGAAGTGAAAAACTGTTTTTT. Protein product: CAWTRDRGSEKLFF. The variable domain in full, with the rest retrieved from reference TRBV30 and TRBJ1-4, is SQTIHQWPATLVQPVGSPLSLECTVEGTSNPNLYWYRQAAGRGLQLLFYSVGIGQISSEVPQNLSASRPQDRQFILSSKKLLLSDSGFYLCAWTRDRGSEKLFFGSGTQLSVL.

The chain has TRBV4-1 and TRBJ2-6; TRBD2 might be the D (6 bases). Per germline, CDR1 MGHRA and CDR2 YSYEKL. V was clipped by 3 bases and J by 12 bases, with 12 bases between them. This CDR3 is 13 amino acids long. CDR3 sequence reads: CASSHWGDGVLTF. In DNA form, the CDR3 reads TGCGCCAGCAGCCATTGGGGGGACGGCGTCCTGACTTTC.